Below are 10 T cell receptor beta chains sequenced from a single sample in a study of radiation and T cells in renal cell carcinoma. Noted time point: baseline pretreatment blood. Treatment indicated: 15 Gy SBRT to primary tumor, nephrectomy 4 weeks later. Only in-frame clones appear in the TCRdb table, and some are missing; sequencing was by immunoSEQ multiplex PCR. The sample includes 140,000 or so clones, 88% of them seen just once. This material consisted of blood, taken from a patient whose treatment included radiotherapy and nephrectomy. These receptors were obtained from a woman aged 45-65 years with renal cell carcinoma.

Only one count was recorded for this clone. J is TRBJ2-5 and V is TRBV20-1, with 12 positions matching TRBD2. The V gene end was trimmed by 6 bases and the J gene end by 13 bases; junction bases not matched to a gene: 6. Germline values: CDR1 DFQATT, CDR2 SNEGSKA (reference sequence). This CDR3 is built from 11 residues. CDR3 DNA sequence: TGCAGTGCCGGGACTAGCGGGTCGGTGTACTTC. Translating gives CSAGTSGSVYF.

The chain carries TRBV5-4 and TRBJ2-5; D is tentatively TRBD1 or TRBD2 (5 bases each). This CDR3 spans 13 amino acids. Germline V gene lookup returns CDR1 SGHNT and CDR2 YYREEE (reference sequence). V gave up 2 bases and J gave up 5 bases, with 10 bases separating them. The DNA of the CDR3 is TGTGCCAGCAGCTTCGAGGGACGGGAGACCCAGTACTTC. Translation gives CASSFEGRETQYF.

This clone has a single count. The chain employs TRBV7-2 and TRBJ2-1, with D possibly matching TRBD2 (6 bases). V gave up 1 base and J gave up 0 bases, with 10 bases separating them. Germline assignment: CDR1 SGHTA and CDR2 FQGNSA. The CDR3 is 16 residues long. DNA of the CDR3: TGTGCCAGCAGCTTAGGCCCGACTAGCTCCTACAATGAGCAGTTCTTC. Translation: CASSLGPTSSYNEQFF.

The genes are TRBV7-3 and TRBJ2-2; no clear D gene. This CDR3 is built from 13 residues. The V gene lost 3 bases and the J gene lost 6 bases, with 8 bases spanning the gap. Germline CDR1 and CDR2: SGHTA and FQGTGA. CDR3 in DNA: TGTGCCAGCAGCTTTGCTGCTGCCGGGGAGCTGTTTTTT. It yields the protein CASSFAAAGELFF.

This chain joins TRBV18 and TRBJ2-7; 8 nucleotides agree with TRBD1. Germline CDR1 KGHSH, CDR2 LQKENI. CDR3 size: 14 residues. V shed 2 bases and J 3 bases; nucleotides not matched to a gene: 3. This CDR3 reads CASSPNGQGYEQYF. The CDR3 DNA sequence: TGTGCCAGCTCACCAAACGGACAGGGCTACGAGCAGTACTTC.

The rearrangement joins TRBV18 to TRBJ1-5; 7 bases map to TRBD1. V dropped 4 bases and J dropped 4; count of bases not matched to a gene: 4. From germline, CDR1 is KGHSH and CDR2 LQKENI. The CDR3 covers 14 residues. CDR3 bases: TGTGCCAGCTCACGAGGACAGGATAATCAGCCCCAGCATTTT. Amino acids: CASSRGQDNQPQHF.

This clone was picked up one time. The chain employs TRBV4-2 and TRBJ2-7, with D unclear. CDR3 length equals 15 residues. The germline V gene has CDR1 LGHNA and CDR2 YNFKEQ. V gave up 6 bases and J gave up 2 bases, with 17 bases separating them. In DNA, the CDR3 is TGTGCCAGCAGTCCTCATACAGAGAACGCCTACGAGCAGTACTTC. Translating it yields CASSPHTENAYEQYF.

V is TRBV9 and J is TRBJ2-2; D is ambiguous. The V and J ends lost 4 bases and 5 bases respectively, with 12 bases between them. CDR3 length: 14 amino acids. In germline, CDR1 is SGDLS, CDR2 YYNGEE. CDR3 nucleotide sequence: TGTGCCAGCAGCCCTCGTGCGGAAACCGGGGAGCTGTTTTTT. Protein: CASSPRAETGELFF.

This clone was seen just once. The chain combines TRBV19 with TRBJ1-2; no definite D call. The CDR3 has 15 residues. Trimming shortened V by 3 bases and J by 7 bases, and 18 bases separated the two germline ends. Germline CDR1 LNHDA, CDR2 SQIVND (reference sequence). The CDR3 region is CASSIGPFLEAGYTF. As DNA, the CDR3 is TGTGCCAGTAGTATTGGGCCGTTCCTTGAGGCTGGCTACACCTTC.

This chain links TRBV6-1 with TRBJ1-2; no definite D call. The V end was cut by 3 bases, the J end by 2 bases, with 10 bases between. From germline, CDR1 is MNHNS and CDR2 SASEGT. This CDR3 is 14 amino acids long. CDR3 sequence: CASSEADMNYGYTF. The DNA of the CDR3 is TGTGCCAGCAGTGAGGCCGACATGAACTATGGCTACACCTTC.